The source of this TCR beta chain is a study of T cell responses to AZD1222 COVID-19 vaccine (dated by TCRdb to the early 2020s). About the full investigation: AZD1222 recipients given second doses at about 4 weeks or at about 12 weeks were pooled, since spike-specific TCR depth and breadth were not found to differ between the two schedules. A total of 230 or so trial participants underwent TCR sequencing, of whom roughly 210 received two doses of AZD1222 and around 26 received two doses of the MenACWY control vaccine. Enrollment into the trials was organized by age into subgroups of 18-55, 56-69 and 70-plus years, and those subgroups contained about 150, 27 and 61 TCR-sequenced participants, respectively. Points the paper makes about the study in general: Conclusions about previously exposed vaccinees are limited because only a handful of AZD1222 recipients were SARS-CoV-2 seropositive at baseline. The whole spike protein was spanned by vaccine-associated CD4 TCRs, and dominant responses were seen in regions 160-218 and 743-854. The 56-69-year group was small, and its depth increase did not reach significance, likely because of low power. Epitopes outside the regions mutated in the B.1.351 and B.1.1.7 variants were reportedly recognized by nearly half of the unique spike-specific TCRs. Spike-specific TCR breadth and depth rose significantly after two AZD1222 doses compared with day 0 and with MenACWY recipients. Most participants were white British and females outnumbered males, and the authors suggested that clonal diversity may have been underestimated. Because no day 14 peak-response samples were available, repertoires were characterized only after the peak T cell response.

Interpreted using the paper, the time point label stands for: baseline before first vaccination. Vaccinee samples were obtained from the UK trials COV001 and COV002, which included a single-blind randomized controlled phase 2/3 trial of AZD1222 (ChAdOx1 nCoV-19) in healthy adults. Trial participant PBMC samples were collected at day 0 and day 28 after the second dose for TCRbeta chain sequencing. The CDR3 regions of human TCRbeta chains were subjected to immunosequencing. As for the original processing: TCRs in the repertoires were compared against a reference library of SARS-CoV-2-specific TCRs that had been generated with the MIRA antigen-specificity platform. Breadth meant the fraction of unique TCRs that were SARS-CoV-2-associated, whereas depth meant the fraction of total T cells that were SARS-CoV-2-associated. Using the MIRA data, each spike-specific TCR was mapped to the spike region that the TCR reacts to and placed in a CD4 or CD8 class. Log10-transformed breadth and depth values were compared by one-way ANOVA with Sidak's multiple comparisons tests. TCRdb limited this immuneACCESS table to in-frame rearrangements with V and J called. A share of clones is missing; checked studies link under half to unresolved V genes, and the rest is unexplained. The DNA gave D and trimming, while V, J and clone size come from that table. The table for this sample lists around 110,000 clones; 85% to 95% of them were counted only once. The ten top clones hold 2.5% to 3% of the sample.

To note about this clone: No antigen is known for it. No much larger clone exists at a distance of one base, and base qualities are not known.

The germline V gene (reference sequence) yields LNHDA for CDR1 and SQIVND for CDR2. Cut back by 3 bases and 6 bases, the V and J ends lie 9 bases apart. The CDR3 numbers 13 residues from cysteine through phenylalanine. Only the CDR3 portion is preserved as DNA: 39 bases, with reading frame beginning at the first base. The TCR was taken from an adult in good health. The input for sequencing was peripheral blood, taken on day 0 of AZD1222 vaccination. Rearrangement joined TRBV19 to TRBJ1-5, with an unclear D gene assignment. Here is the DNA: TGTGCCAGTAGTATGAACATGGTTCAGCCCCAGCATTTT. Translated, it gives CASSMNMVQPQHF.